This T cell receptor beta chain was recovered during a study of shared clonotypes between healthy human individuals. Turning to the study itself: Donors consisted of two women and a few men between 18 and 49. Each donor had three CD4 naive, three CD4 memory, two CD8 naive and one CD8 memory plate.

Study-level findings and limits: In a few donors, around 5% of naive CD4 clonotypes appeared in common. Genetic and exposure-history diversity was limited by the small donor number.

As regards this clone: Its matching antigen is unknown.

TCRdb's table, derived via immunoSEQ multiplex PCR, lists solely in-frame clones and lacks some. The sample consists of some 2,000,000 clones, 90% to 95% of them appearing once. Trimming removed 3 bases from V and 5 bases from J; junction bases left unmatched: 12. Germline V lookup: CDR1 SQVTM, CDR2 ANQGSEA. The CDR3 length is 16 residues. The sequenced sample was naive CD4+ T cells sorted from blood. Subset here: CD45RA+ positively selected. The origin of this receptor is a man between 18 and 29 years old in good health. This chain uses TRBV29-1 with TRBJ1-5; 8 bases fit TRBD1. The DNA for the CDR3 is TGCAGCGTTGAGGGGGGGACAGGCCTCAGCGATCAGCCCCAGCATTTT. It yields the protein CSVEGGTGLSDQPQHF. Complete variable domain (other parts from reference TRBV29-1 and TRBJ1-5): SAVISQKPSRDICQRGTSLTIQCQVDSQVTMMFWYRQQPGQSLTLIATANQGSEATYESGFVIDKFPISRPNLTFSTLTVSNMSPEDSSIYLCSVEGGTGLSDQPQHFGDGTRLSIL.